This is a list of T cell receptor beta chains from one sample in a study of cytomegalovirus exposure and HLA in healthy donors. Only in-frame clones appear in the TCRdb table, and some are missing; sequencing was by immunoSEQ multiplex PCR. Of around 83,000 clones listed, around 78% are singletons. The sequencing sample was made of PBMCs. Receptor source: a male donor in good health and CMV-seropositive. CDR3s include the opening cysteine and the closing phenylalanine or tryptophan. A clone size is listed for some rows: how often the clone was seen (once, few, many), or a class if it is expanded.

j_call: TRBJ2-4; clone_size: NA; v_call: TRBV6-1; cdr3_aa: CASSEASLAGISEAKNIQYF
j_call: TRBJ1-5; clone_size: NA; v_call: TRBV27; cdr3_aa: CASRPTGLGSNQPQHF
j_call: TRBJ2-6; clone_size: once; v_call: TRBV7-9; cdr3_aa: CATIWYEVGANVLTF
j_call: TRBJ2-1; clone_size: NA; v_call: TRBV2; cdr3_aa: CASRTRIGYNEQFF
j_call: TRBJ1-1; clone_size: few; v_call: TRBV4-1; cdr3_aa: CASSPEDRVLLLNTEAFF
j_call: TRBJ2-2; clone_size: few; v_call: TRBV5-5; cdr3_aa: CASSATQGARSGELFF
j_call: TRBJ1-1; clone_size: NA; v_call: TRBV7-9; cdr3_aa: CASKGTGAMNTEAFF
j_call: TRBJ1-5; clone_size: few; v_call: TRBV6-1; cdr3_aa: CASSERGNQPQHF
j_call: TRBJ1-1; clone_size: NA; v_call: TRBV7-9; cdr3_aa: CASSLHGGHTEAFF
j_call: TRBJ1-5; clone_size: NA; v_call: TRBV5-1; cdr3_aa: CASSLGQSQPQHF
j_call: TRBJ2-1; clone_size: once; v_call: TRBV7-7; cdr3_aa: CASSHRAGDYNEQFF
j_call: TRBJ1-2; clone_size: NA; v_call: TRBV6-5; cdr3_aa: CASNRGGAMSGYTF
j_call: TRBJ1-2; clone_size: NA; v_call: TRBV11-2; cdr3_aa: CASSGTGDGYTF
j_call: TRBJ2-3; clone_size: NA; v_call: TRBV9; cdr3_aa: CASSHQGAGADTQYF
j_call: TRBJ2-5; clone_size: NA; v_call: TRBV7-9; cdr3_aa: CASSLGTGGVTQYF